There are a few counts of the clone carrying this TCR beta chain. Its specificity is not known. The length of the CDR3 is 15 residues. V lost 6 bases to trimming and J lost 7 bases, with 21 bases between them. CDR1 and CDR2 (germline): MNHEY, SVGAGI. The data originate from a study of a mutant IDH1 vaccine in newly diagnosed glioma. Whole-study context: Most had both radiotherapy and temozolomide beforehand; others had only one. Whole-study results and caveats: Apparently, pseudoprogression bore no relation to changes among the top peripheral T cell clonotypes. Vaccine-induced responses were seen in 93.3% of patients, spanning several MHC alleles.

Libraries were prepared by immunoSEQ multiplex PCR; TCRdb keeps only in-frame clonotypes and omits some of them. In the table there are 55,000 or so clones, over 70% of which are singletons. The sample's time point: week 23, last vaccination. Every single dose of the vaccine, 300 ug of mutant IDH1 20-mer peptide, came with topical imiquimod. The source was PBMCs, collected from a glioma patient whose treatment included an IDH1 peptide vaccine. This clonotype was sampled from a man aged 40-49 years with glioma. This chain connects TRBV6-5 to TRBJ1-2; a weak D match, TRBD1 (6 bases). CDR3 bases: TGTGCCAGCAGACCCGGGGGCGGATTCATGCGTGGCTACACCTTC. Its translation: CASRPGGGFMRGYTF.